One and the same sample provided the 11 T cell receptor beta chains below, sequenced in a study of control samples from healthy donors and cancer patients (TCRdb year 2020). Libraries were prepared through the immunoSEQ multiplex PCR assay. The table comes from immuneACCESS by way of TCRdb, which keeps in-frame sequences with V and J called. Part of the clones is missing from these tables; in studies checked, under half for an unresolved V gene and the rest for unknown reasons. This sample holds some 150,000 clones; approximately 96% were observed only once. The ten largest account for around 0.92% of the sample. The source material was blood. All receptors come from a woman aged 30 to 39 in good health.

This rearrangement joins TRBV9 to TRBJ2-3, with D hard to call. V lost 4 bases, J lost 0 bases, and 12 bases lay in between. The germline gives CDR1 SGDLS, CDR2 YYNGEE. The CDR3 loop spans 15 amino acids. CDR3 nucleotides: TGTGCCAGCAGCCCCATGTCGGCTAGCACAGATACGCAGTATTTT. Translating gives CASSPMSASTDTQYF.

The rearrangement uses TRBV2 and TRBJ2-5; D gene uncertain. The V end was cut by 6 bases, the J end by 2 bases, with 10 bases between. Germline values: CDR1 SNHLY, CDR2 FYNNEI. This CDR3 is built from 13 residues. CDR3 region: CASSPVPQETQYF. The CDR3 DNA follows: TGTGCCAGCAGCCCTGTCCCTCAAGAGACCCAGTACTTC.

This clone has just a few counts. For the CDR3, the DNA is TGTGCCACCAGGGGACAGGTCAAAGGTGGCTACACCTTC. This translates into CATRGQVKGGYTF. V gene TRBV15 combines with J gene TRBJ1-2, with 8 bases identical to TRBD1. The germline gives CDR1 LNHNV, CDR2 YYDKDF (reference sequence). This CDR3 comprises 13 residues. The V gene end was trimmed by 6 bases and the J gene end by 7 bases; junction bases not matched to a gene: 7.

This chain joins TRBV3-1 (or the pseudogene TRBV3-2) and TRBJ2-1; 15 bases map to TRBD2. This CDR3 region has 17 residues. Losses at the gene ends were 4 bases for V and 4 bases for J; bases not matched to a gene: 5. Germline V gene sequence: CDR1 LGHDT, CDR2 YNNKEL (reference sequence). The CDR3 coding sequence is TGTGCCAGCAGCCCCGGACTAGCGGGAGGGCCGTACAATGAGCAGTTCTTC. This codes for CASSPGLAGGPYNEQFF.

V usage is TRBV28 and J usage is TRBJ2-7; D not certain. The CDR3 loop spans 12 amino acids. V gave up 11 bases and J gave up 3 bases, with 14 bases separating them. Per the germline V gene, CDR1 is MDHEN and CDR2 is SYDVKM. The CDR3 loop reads CAVSRVGYEQYF. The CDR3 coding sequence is TGTGCCGTTTCTCGCGTTGGCTACGAGCAGTACTTC.

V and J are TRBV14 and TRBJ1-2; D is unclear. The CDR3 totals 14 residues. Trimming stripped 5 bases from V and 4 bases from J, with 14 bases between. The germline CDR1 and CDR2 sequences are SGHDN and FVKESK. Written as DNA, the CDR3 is TGTGCCAGCAGCGACGACATAGCTGGCTATGGCTACACCTTC. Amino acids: CASSDDIAGYGYTF.

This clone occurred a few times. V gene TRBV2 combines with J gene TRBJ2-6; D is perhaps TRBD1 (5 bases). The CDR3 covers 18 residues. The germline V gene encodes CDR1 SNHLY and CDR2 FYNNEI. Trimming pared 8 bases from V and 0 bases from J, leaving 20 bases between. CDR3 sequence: CASVPSQDRSSGANVLTF. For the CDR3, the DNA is TGTGCCAGCGTGCCCTCACAGGACCGGAGCTCTGGGGCCAACGTCCTGACTTTC.

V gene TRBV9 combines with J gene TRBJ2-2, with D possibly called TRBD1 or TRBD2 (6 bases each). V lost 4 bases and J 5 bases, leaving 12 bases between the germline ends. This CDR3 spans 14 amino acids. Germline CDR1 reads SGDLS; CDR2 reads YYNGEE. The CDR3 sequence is CASSLGGGTGELFF. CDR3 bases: TGTGCCAGCAGCCTGGGGGGCGGGACCGGGGAGCTGTTTTTT.

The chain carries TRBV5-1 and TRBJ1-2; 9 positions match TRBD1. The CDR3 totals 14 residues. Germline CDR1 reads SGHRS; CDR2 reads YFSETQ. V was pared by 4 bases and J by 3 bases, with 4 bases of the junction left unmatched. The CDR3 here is CASSTDRGYYGYTF. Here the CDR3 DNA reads TGCGCCAGCAGCACTGACAGGGGGTACTATGGCTACACCTTC. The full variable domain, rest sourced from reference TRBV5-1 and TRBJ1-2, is KAGVTQTPRYLIKTRGQQVTLSCSPISGHRSVSWYQQTPGQGLQFLFEYFSETQRNKGNFPGRFSGRQFSNSRSEMNVSTLELGDSALYLCASSTDRGYYGYTFGSGTRLTVV.

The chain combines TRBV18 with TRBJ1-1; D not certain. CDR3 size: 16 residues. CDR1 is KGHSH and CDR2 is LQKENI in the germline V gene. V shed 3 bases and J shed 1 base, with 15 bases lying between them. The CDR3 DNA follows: TGTGCCAGCTCACCGTATGGTGAGGGTCGGAACACTGAAGCTTTCTTT. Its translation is CASSPYGEGRNTEAFF.

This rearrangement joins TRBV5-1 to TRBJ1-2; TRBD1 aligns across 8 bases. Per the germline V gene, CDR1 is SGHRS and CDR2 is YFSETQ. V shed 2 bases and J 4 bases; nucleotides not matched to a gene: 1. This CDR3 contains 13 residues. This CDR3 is CASSFGQGYGYTF. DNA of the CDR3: TGCGCCAGCAGCTTCGGACAGGGCTATGGCTACACCTTC.